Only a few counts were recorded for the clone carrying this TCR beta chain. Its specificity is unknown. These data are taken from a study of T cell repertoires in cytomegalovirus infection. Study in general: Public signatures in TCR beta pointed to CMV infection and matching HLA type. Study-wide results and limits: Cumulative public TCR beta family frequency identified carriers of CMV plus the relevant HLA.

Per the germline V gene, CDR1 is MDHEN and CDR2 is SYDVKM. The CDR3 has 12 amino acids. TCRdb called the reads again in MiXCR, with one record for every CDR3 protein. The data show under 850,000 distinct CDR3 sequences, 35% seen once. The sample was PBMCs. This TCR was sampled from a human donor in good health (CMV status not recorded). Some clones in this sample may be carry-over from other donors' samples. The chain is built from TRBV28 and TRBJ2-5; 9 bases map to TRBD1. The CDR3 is CGIQGAGETQYF. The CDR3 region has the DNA TGTGGGATACAGGGGGCCGGCGAGACCCAGTACTTC.